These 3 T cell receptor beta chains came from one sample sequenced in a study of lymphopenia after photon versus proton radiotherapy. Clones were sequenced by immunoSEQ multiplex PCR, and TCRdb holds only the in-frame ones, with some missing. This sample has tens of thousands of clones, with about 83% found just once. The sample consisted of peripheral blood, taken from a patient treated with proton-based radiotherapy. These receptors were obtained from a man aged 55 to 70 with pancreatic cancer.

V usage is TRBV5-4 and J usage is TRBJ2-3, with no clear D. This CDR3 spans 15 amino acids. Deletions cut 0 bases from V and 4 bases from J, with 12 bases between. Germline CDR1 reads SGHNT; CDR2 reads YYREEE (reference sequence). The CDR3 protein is CASSLGRETADTQYF. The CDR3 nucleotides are TGTGCCAGCAGCTTGGGGAGAGAAACGGCAGATACGCAGTATTTT.

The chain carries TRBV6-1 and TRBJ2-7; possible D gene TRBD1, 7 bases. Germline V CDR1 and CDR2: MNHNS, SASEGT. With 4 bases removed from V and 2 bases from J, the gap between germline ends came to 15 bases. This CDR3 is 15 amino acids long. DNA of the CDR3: TGTGCCAGCAGTGGTCGGGACAGACTAGCCTACGAGCAGTACTTC. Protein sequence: CASSGRDRLAYEQYF.

Here the CDR3 DNA reads TGTGCCAGCAGTATCGGTCTCCGGGGCACAGATACGCAGTATTTT. It codes for CASSIGLRGTDTQYF. V usage is TRBV27 and J usage is TRBJ2-3; no firm D call. The CDR3 covers 15 residues. V lost 5 bases and J lost 1, with 13 bases in between. Per the germline V gene, CDR1 is MNHEY and CDR2 is SMNVEV (reference sequence).